The 26 T cell receptor beta chains below were found in one sample sequenced in a study of blood T cell repertoires in COVID-19. The data were produced by immunoSEQ multiplex PCR, yet TCRdb's version contains in-frame clones alone and is incomplete. The data hold about 240,000 clones, with approximately 85% observed a single time. The sequenced material came from peripheral blood. Receptors were obtained from a man aged 45-65 years with acute or convalescent COVID-19.

This chain links TRBV6-5 with TRBJ2-7, with 7 bases lining up with TRBD1. The junction had 9 bases not matched to a gene; V was cut back by 6 bases and J by 1 base. The CDR3 runs to 15 residues. Germline CDR1 and CDR2: MNHEY and SVGAGI. CDR3: CASRLSRDSSYEQYF. CDR3 nucleotides: TGTGCCAGCAGACTCTCACGGGACAGTTCCTACGAGCAGTACTTC.

The gene calls are TRBV21-1 and TRBJ2-6; the table's TRBD1 call for D was not verified on the DNA. TRBV21-1 is given as a pseudogene. CDR3 length equals 14 residues. For the CDR3, the DNA is TGTGCCAGCAGCAGGACAGCTGGGGCCAACGTCCTGACTTTC. Its translation: CASSRTAGANVLTF.

This clone was picked up one time. The gene calls are TRBV4-2 and TRBJ1-1; D perhaps matches TRBD1 (6 bases). The germline V gene has CDR1 LGHNA and CDR2 YNFKEQ. This CDR3 spans 14 amino acids. V lost 1 base, J lost 6 bases, and 12 bases lay in between. For the CDR3, the DNA is TGTGCCAGCAGCCAAGTCGGTCCAGGGGCTGAAGCTTTCTTT. Translation: CASSQVGPGAEAFF.

This rearrangement joins TRBV30 to TRBJ1-5, with 7 bases fitting TRBD1. The CDR3 spans 15 residues. The trim removed 3 bases at V and 2 bases at J, leaving 7 bases unmatched. The germline CDR1 and CDR2 sequences are GTSNPN and SVGIG (reference sequence). The CDR3 spells CAWRTTGAGNQPQHF. The CDR3 nucleotides read TGTGCCTGGAGAACAACAGGGGCGGGCAATCAGCCCCAGCATTTT.

The J gene is TRBJ2-1, the V gene TRBV30; no clear D. The CDR3 sequence is 13 residues long. With 3 bases removed from V and 2 bases from J, the gap between germline ends came to 8 bases. CDR1 and CDR2 from the germline V gene are GTSNPN and SVGIG (reference sequence). The CDR3 loop reads CAWREYTYNEQFF. For the CDR3, the DNA is TGTGCCTGGAGGGAGTACACCTACAATGAGCAGTTCTTC.

V and J are TRBV27 and TRBJ2-5; D is possibly TRBD2 (7 bases). The CDR3 runs 16 residues. From germline, CDR1 is MNHEY and CDR2 SMNVEV (reference sequence). The germline V and J ends were trimmed by 3 bases and 2 bases, with 16 bases remaining between them. The CDR3 coding sequence is TGTGCCAGCAGTTTGCTGGGGGCGCGGGAGCAAGAGACCCAGTACTTC. Its translation is CASSLLGAREQETQYF.

The rearrangement uses TRBV5-1 and TRBJ2-1; 11 positions match TRBD1. This CDR3 has 15 residues. In germline, CDR1 is SGHRS, CDR2 YFSETQ. The junction had 8 bases not matched to a gene; V was cut back by 4 bases and J by 8 bases. DNA for the CDR3: TGCGCCAGCAGCCTCCCGGGACAGGGGGGAGATGAGCAGTTCTTC. Translated, it gives CASSLPGQGGDEQFF.

This clone was seen a few times. The chain employs TRBV5-1 and TRBJ2-7, with 7 bases that match TRBD2. CDR3 length equals 14 residues. In germline, CDR1 is SGHRS, CDR2 YFSETQ. V lost 1 base to trimming and J lost 1 base; unmatched junction nucleotides: 2. The CDR3 sequence: CASSLRGVSYEQYF. DNA of the CDR3: TGCGCCAGCAGCTTGCGGGGGGTTTCCTACGAGCAGTACTTC.

The V and J genes are TRBV19 and TRBJ2-7; 7 bases are a match to TRBD1. Trimming removed 5 bases from V and 0 bases from J; junction bases left unmatched: 19. The CDR3 is made up of 19 amino acids. From germline, CDR1 is LNHDA and CDR2 SQIVND (reference sequence). The CDR3 coding sequence is TGTGCCAGTAGTGGAGATGGCAGAAACGCAGGGGGAAGCTCCTACGAGCAGTACTTC. It encodes CASSGDGRNAGGSSYEQYF.

The V and J genes are TRBV6-6 and TRBJ1-4, with 10 nucleotides matching TRBD1. Per the germline V gene, CDR1 is MNHNY and CDR2 is SVGAGI (reference sequence). V lost 2 bases and J lost 7; bases outside the gene matches: 7. The CDR3 runs 16 residues. CDR3 DNA sequence: TGTGCCAGCAGTTACCCCGACAGGGGGCTGGGTGAAAAACTGTTTTTT. Translated, it gives CASSYPDRGLGEKLFF.

This chain links TRBV7-2 with TRBJ2-7; weak D call: TRBD2 (6 bases). V shed 1 base and J shed 8 bases, with 12 bases lying between them. The germline gives CDR1 SGHTA, CDR2 FQGNSA. The CDR3 is 13 amino acids. The CDR3 coding sequence is TGTGCCAGCAGCTTAGACCAACGGGGGAAGCAGTACTTC. It codes for CASSLDQRGKQYF.

The chain employs TRBV10-3 and TRBJ1-6; 10 nucleotides align to TRBD1. The V segment lost 6 bases and the J segment 5 bases; nucleotides outside the gene matches: 1. Germline CDR1 reads ENHRY; CDR2 reads SYGVKD. This CDR3 has 14 residues. CDR3: CAIRGTGDNSPLHF. The CDR3 DNA sequence: TGTGCCATCAGAGGGACAGGGGATAATTCACCCCTCCACTTT.

The chain couples TRBV28 to TRBJ2-1; 10 positions match TRBD2. Per the germline V gene, CDR1 is MDHEN and CDR2 is SYDVKM. The CDR3 is 15 amino acids. J gave up 2 bases and V 10 bases, and 8 bases lay outside the gene matches. The CDR3 coding sequence is TGTGCCACCGCAGGGACTAGCGAGGCCTACAATGAGCAGTTCTTC. Its translation: CATAGTSEAYNEQFF.

The chain links TRBV14 to TRBJ1-2; 9 nucleotides agree with TRBD1. The ends lost 4 bases at V and 8 bases at J; junction bases unmatched: 5. From germline, CDR1 is SGHDN and CDR2 FVKESK. The CDR3 contains 13 residues. This chain's CDR3 is CASSPRTGDGYTF. CDR3 bases: TGTGCCAGCAGCCCGAGGACAGGGGACGGCTACACCTTC.

This chain joins TRBV5-4 and TRBJ2-5; 8 positions agree with TRBD1. J was trimmed by 6 bases and V by 3 bases; bases with no gene match: 7. The V gene's germline CDR1 is SGHNT and CDR2 YYREEE (reference sequence). The CDR3 runs to 14 residues. In nucleotides, the CDR3 is TGTGCCAGCAGCTGGGACAGGTCGGGGAAGACCCAGTACTTC. Translating it yields CASSWDRSGKTQYF.

Notes on this clone: The same CDR3 also results from other DNA sequences found in this sample. CDR3: CASTSGGSGNTIYF. In DNA, the CDR3 is TGTGCCAGCACCTCAGGGGGCTCTGGAAACACCATATATTTT. The J gene is TRBJ1-3, the V gene TRBV6-5; 7 bases agree with TRBD1. This CDR3 region has 14 residues. The germline V gene encodes CDR1 MNHEY and CDR2 SVGAGI. Unmatched junction bases numbered 3, after V lost 7 bases and J lost 0 bases.

The J gene is TRBJ2-3, the V gene TRBV28, with 11 positions matching TRBD2. J gave up 6 bases and V 3 bases, and 8 bases lay outside the gene matches. This CDR3 has 16 amino acids. Germline assignment: CDR1 MDHEN and CDR2 SYDVKM. DNA of the CDR3: TGTGCCAGCAGTTTCGGTAGCGGGAGGGCAGCGGATACGCAGTATTTT. Translating it yields CASSFGSGRAADTQYF.

This chain uses TRBV19 with TRBJ2-1; 8 bases align to TRBD1. CDR1 is LNHDA, CDR2 SQIVND, per germline (reference sequence). The CDR3 totals 13 residues. V lost 9 bases to trimming and J lost 7 bases; unmatched junction nucleotides: 8. The CDR3 DNA sequence: TGTGCCAGCTATCCTGGACAGGGTAATGAGCAGTTCTTC. Its protein product is CASYPGQGNEQFF. Variable domain in full (rest from reference TRBV19 and TRBJ2-1): DGGITQSPKYLFRKEGQNVTLSCEQNLNHDAMYWYRQDPGQGLRLIYYSQIVNDFQKGDIAEGYSVSREKKESFPLTVTSAQKNPTAFYLCASYPGQGNEQFFGPGTRLTVL.

In DNA form, the CDR3 reads TGTGCCACCAGCACCCCCCTAGCGGGCTTCACCTACGAGCAGTACTTC. This gives the protein CATSTPLAGFTYEQYF. The V and J genes are TRBV15 and TRBJ2-7, with 8 bases identical to TRBD2. Germline loops: CDR1 LNHNV, CDR2 YYDKDF (reference sequence). The trim removed 4 bases at V and 2 bases at J, leaving 10 bases unmatched. The CDR3 covers 16 residues. Using reference TRBV15 and TRBJ2-7 for the parts outside the CDR3, the full variable domain is DAMVIQNPRYQVTQFGKPVTLSCSQTLNHNVMYWYQQKSSQAPKLLFHYYDKDFNNEADTPDNFQSRRPNTSFCFLDIRSPGLGDTAMYLCATSTPLAGFTYEQYFGPGTRLTVT.

This chain links TRBV4-1 with TRBJ1-2, with D possibly TRBD1 on 6 matching bases. This CDR3 spans 16 amino acids. The V and J ends lost 3 bases and 5 bases respectively, with 19 bases between them. The germline V gene encodes CDR1 MGHRA and CDR2 YSYEKL. In nucleotides, the CDR3 is TGCGCCAGCAGCCACCCTAGGGGGAGAACCGAATATGGCTACACCTTC. Its translation is CASSHPRGRTEYGYTF.

With respect to this clone: Additional DNA sequences in this sample encode the identical CDR3. Here the CDR3 DNA reads TGCGCCAGCAGTGATCGGACAGGGAGCGTGGTAGATACGCAGTATTTT. It translates to CASSDRTGSVVDTQYF. The V gene is TRBV10-1, the J gene TRBJ2-3; 8 nucleotides line up with TRBD1. Germline-derived CDR1 and CDR2 are WNHNN and SYGVQD (reference sequence). V lost 3 bases and J lost 5; bases outside the gene matches: 10. The CDR3 totals 16 residues.

The chain links TRBV18 to TRBJ1-2, with D tentatively TRBD1 (6 bases). CDR1 and CDR2 from the germline V gene are KGHSH and LQKENI. With 2 bases removed from V and 4 bases from J, the gap between germline ends came to 14 bases. The CDR3 sequence is 15 residues long. The CDR3 loop is CASSPNQGQAYGYTF. CDR3 coding DNA: TGTGCCAGCTCACCAAATCAGGGACAAGCCTATGGCTACACCTTC.

This chain links TRBV10-3 with TRBJ2-3, with 7 nucleotides matching TRBD2. The CDR3 extends over 14 amino acids. V gave up 0 bases and J gave up 5 bases; unmatched junction bases: 2. CDR1 and CDR2 from the germline V gene are ENHRY and SYGVKD. CDR3 DNA sequence: TGTGCCATCAGTGAGTCGGTAGCGGGAGATACGCAGTATTTT. Protein product: CAISESVAGDTQYF.

The chain has TRBV7-9 and TRBJ1-2; D uncertain. There are 12 residues in the CDR3. Trimming took off 5 bases at V and 12 bases at J, with 16 bases between the two ends. CDR1 SEHNR and CDR2 FQNEAQ come from the germline V gene (reference sequence). CDR3 sequence: CASSRIRESNTF. The CDR3 coding sequence is TGTGCCAGCAGCCGAATCCGGGAGTCCAACACCTTC.

V gene TRBV7-9 combines with J gene TRBJ2-5, with 9 bases aligning to TRBD2. The CDR3 runs to 13 residues. The germline gives CDR1 SEHNR, CDR2 FQNEAQ (reference sequence). Trimming cost V 7 bases and J 3 bases; bases outside gene matches: 3. The CDR3: CASKRLAEETQYF. CDR3 nucleotide sequence: TGTGCCAGCAAAAGACTAGCGGAAGAGACCCAGTACTTC.

This sequence joins TRBV18 and TRBJ1-1; 8 positions match TRBD1. The CDR3 has 17 residues. After removal of 0 bases from V and 0 bases from J, the junction contained 6 bases not matched to a gene. Germline V gene lookup returns CDR1 KGHSH and CDR2 LQKENI. The DNA of the CDR3 is TGTGCCAGCTCACCACCGGGGACAGGAGAGATGAACACTGAAGCTTTCTTT. Translating gives CASSPPGTGEMNTEAFF.